These 21 T cell receptor beta chains were sequenced from one sample in a study of blood T cell repertoires in COVID-19. The method was immunoSEQ multiplex PCR; TCRdb's version includes in-frame clones alone and lacks a portion of them. The sample lists some 64,000 clones; approximately 81% were seen once. The sample comprised peripheral blood. The receptor set was obtained from a man in his 60s with COVID-19, enrolled during active disease.

V gene TRBV28 combines with J gene TRBJ1-5; D gene unclear. Germline V gene data show CDR1 as MDHEN and CDR2 as SYDVKM. V gave up 5 bases and J gave up 5 bases, with 10 bases separating them. The CDR3 totals 13 residues. In DNA, the CDR3 is TGTGCCAGCAGTCCTCCCGGTGATCAGCCCCAGCATTTT. It codes for CASSPPGDQPQHF.

On this clone itself: The sample holds other DNA sequences that translate to the same CDR3. This chain connects TRBV7-9 to TRBJ1-5; 12 positions agree with TRBD1. The J segment lost 7 bases and the V segment lost 5 bases, leaving 3 bases of the junction unmatched. The CDR3 loop spans 14 amino acids. Germline loops: CDR1 SEHNR, CDR2 FQNEAQ (reference sequence). The CDR3 spells CASSGTGGGQPQHF. The CDR3 DNA reads TGTGCCAGCAGCGGGACAGGGGGCGGGCAGCCCCAGCATTTT.

V usage is TRBV5-4 and J usage is TRBJ1-1; TRBD1 is a possible D gene (5 bases). Trimming took 0 bases from V and 4 from J, leaving 13 bases between them. Germline V gene lookup returns CDR1 SGHNT and CDR2 YYREEE (reference sequence). This CDR3 contains 15 residues. The CDR3 DNA is TGTGCCAGCAGCTTGGGGGGCGCAGGTCTCACTGAAGCTTTCTTT. It codes for CASSLGGAGLTEAFF.

This chain connects TRBV28 to TRBJ1-4; 9 bases align to TRBD1. V shed 2 bases and J 5 bases; nucleotides not matched to a gene: 0. This CDR3 has 14 residues. Germline V gene sequence: CDR1 MDHEN, CDR2 SYDVKM. The CDR3 sequence is CASSLGTGNEKLFF. DNA for the CDR3: TGTGCCAGCAGTTTAGGGACAGGGAATGAAAAACTGTTTTTT.

The rearrangement uses TRBV2 and TRBJ2-5; no clear D gene. This CDR3 comprises 14 residues. Trimming removed 7 bases at V and 6 bases at J, with 18 bases between. Germline V gives CDR1 SNHLY, CDR2 FYNNEI. The CDR3 coding sequence is TGTGCCAGCATCTTAGCCGGTTCAGTCCAGACCCAGTACTTC. Amino acids: CASILAGSVQTQYF.

The sample holds one count of this clone. This chain connects TRBV28 to TRBJ1-3; TRBD1 might be the D (6 bases). From germline, CDR1 is MDHEN and CDR2 SYDVKM. The CDR3 extends over 13 amino acids. Trimming removed 6 bases at V and 4 bases at J, with 10 bases between. CDR3 protein: CASRQGIGNTIYF. The CDR3 DNA reads TGTGCCAGCAGGCAGGGGATAGGAAACACCATATATTTT. Complete variable domain (other parts from reference TRBV28 and TRBJ1-3): DVKVTQSSRYLVKRTGEKVFLECVQDMDHENMFWYRQDPGLGLRLIYFSYDVKMKEKGDIPEGYSVSREKKERFSLILESASTNQTSMYLCASRQGIGNTIYFGEGSWLTVV.

V usage is TRBV6-4 and J usage is TRBJ1-1, with D possibly being TRBD1 (5 bases). This CDR3 has 15 residues. The germline V gene encodes CDR1 MRHNA and CDR2 SNTAGT. V was trimmed by 5 bases and J by 7 bases, leaving 20 bases between them. For the CDR3, the DNA is TGTGCCAGCAGTCCCTCAGCAGGGCTCCCAAGTGAAGCTTTCTTT. Translation gives CASSPSAGLPSEAFF.

The chain recombines TRBV2 with TRBJ2-7; 9 positions match TRBD2. The germline V gene has CDR1 SNHLY and CDR2 FYNNEI. V trimming: 7 bases; J trimming: 0 bases; junction bases outside the gene matches: 4. The CDR3 totals 14 residues. The CDR3 bases are TGTGCCAGCAATGTAGCGGGGGCCTCCTACGAGCAGTACTTC. Amino acids: CASNVAGASYEQYF. The full variable domain, rest sourced from reference TRBV2 and TRBJ2-7, is EPEVTQTPSHQVTQMGQEVILRCVPISNHLYFYWYRQILGQKVEFLVSFYNNEISEKSEIFDDQFSVERPDGSNFTLKIRSTKLEDSAMYFCASNVAGASYEQYFGPGTRLTVT.

The chain joins TRBV11-2 to TRBJ2-5; D ambiguous. The V gene lost 1 base and the J gene lost 2 bases, with 11 bases spanning the gap. Germline loops: CDR1 SGHAT, CDR2 FQNNGV. The CDR3 sequence is 15 residues long. CDR3 sequence reads: CASSLAGYSQETQYF. The CDR3 DNA follows: TGTGCCAGCAGCTTAGCCGGTTACTCTCAAGAGACCCAGTACTTC.

This chain connects TRBV11-2 to TRBJ1-2, with D possibly TRBD1 on 6 matching bases. Germline-derived CDR1 and CDR2 are SGHAT and FQNNGV. The V end lost 5 bases, the J end lost 6 bases, and 19 bases lay between the germline ends. The CDR3 consists of 15 residues. CDR3 region: CASSNALNYRDGYTF. As DNA, the CDR3 is TGTGCCAGCAGCAACGCGTTAAACTACAGGGATGGCTACACCTTC. The full variable domain, with the rest looked up from reference TRBV11-2 and TRBJ1-2, is EAGVAQSPRYKIIEKRQSVAFWCNPISGHATLYWYQQILGQGPKLLIQFQNNGVVDDSQLPKDRFSAERLKGVDSTLKIQPAKLEDSAVYLCASSNALNYRDGYTFGSGTRLTVV.

CDR3 loop: CATSARLGVTGSSGNTIYF. The CDR3 coding sequence is TGTGCCACCAGCGCCCGATTGGGTGTGACGGGTAGCTCTGGAAACACCATATATTTT. This chain uses TRBV15 with TRBJ1-3; unclear D gene. The V end was cut by 5 bases, the J end by 0 bases, with 23 bases between. Germline V gene data show CDR1 as LNHNV and CDR2 as YYDKDF (reference sequence). This CDR3 has 19 amino acids.

This clone came up once. This rearrangement joins TRBV6-1 to TRBJ1-5, with a possible D match to TRBD1 (6 bases). The V end was cut by 2 bases, the J end by 7 bases, with 12 bases between. Germline V gene data show CDR1 as MNHNS and CDR2 as SASEGT. This CDR3 has 14 residues. The CDR3 here is CASSESGVGQPQHF. For the CDR3, the DNA is TGTGCCAGCAGTGAATCAGGGGTAGGGCAGCCCCAGCATTTT.

The rearrangement uses TRBV7-3 and TRBJ1-2; D is unclear. The germline gives CDR1 SGHTA, CDR2 FQGTGA. This CDR3 is 16 amino acids long. V lost 1 base to trimming and J lost 2 bases, with 14 bases between them. This chain's CDR3 is CASSLSGRRTNYGYTF. CDR3 in DNA: TGTGCCAGCAGCTTAAGTGGTCGGAGAACAAACTATGGCTACACCTTC.

The rearrangement uses TRBV19 and TRBJ1-5; 9 nucleotides align to TRBD1. Trimming took 5 bases from V and 7 from J; bases not matched to a gene: 9. This CDR3 has 15 residues. In germline, CDR1 is LNHDA, CDR2 SQIVND (reference sequence). The chain's CDR3 is CASSDQQGAGQPQHF. The DNA for the CDR3 is TGTGCCAGTAGTGACCAACAGGGGGCTGGACAGCCCCAGCATTTT.

In this sample, this clone turned up a few times. The rearrangement uses TRBV25-1 and TRBJ1-4, with D hard to call. Germline CDR1 MGHDK, CDR2 SYGVNS. The CDR3 contains 17 residues. Trimming removed 8 bases from V and 3 bases from J, with 22 bases in between. CDR3 residues: CASASGWRAHPNEKLFF. CDR3 nucleotide sequence: TGTGCCAGCGCTTCTGGATGGCGGGCGCATCCTAATGAAAAACTGTTTTTT.

CDR3 region: CASSQGANSGNTIYF. In DNA form, the CDR3 reads TGCGCCAGCAGTCAGGGGGCAAACTCTGGAAACACCATATATTTT. The chain employs TRBV5-1 and TRBJ1-3, with 8 bases that match TRBD1. This CDR3 contains 15 residues. The germline gives CDR1 SGHRS, CDR2 YFSETQ. With V trimmed by 5 bases and J by 0 bases, 4 bases remained unmatched.

The genes are TRBV12-3 or TRBV12-4 and TRBJ1-2, with D possibly TRBD1 on 5 matching bases. This CDR3 has 13 amino acids. Trimming left V 7 bases short and J 2 bases short, with 11 bases between. This chain's CDR3 is CASTEDRNYGYTF. CDR3 DNA sequence: TGTGCCAGCACTGAAGACAGAAACTATGGCTACACCTTC.

This chain uses TRBV14 with TRBJ1-4; the match to TRBD1 covers 10 bases. CDR1 and CDR2 from the germline V gene are SGHDN and FVKESK. V was clipped by 0 bases and J by 1 base; unmatched bases: 5. The CDR3 spans 18 residues. The CDR3: CASSQDRWTGGTNEKLFF. CDR3 coding DNA: TGTGCCAGCAGCCAAGATCGATGGACAGGGGGAACTAATGAAAAACTGTTTTTT.

This chain links TRBV19 with TRBJ2-7; D gene uncertain. V lost 0 bases, J lost 7 bases, and 13 bases lay in between. Germline CDR1 and CDR2: LNHDA and SQIVND (reference sequence). The CDR3 covers 14 residues. CDR3 DNA: TGTGCCAGTAGTATAGATTTCACAGATCTAGAGCAGTACTTC. This sequence encodes CASSIDFTDLEQYF.

This chain connects TRBV5-5 to TRBJ1-6; D may be TRBD1 (6 bases). V was trimmed by 4 bases and J by 7 bases, leaving 15 bases between them. The germline V gene encodes CDR1 SGHKS and CDR2 YYEKEE (reference sequence). This CDR3 is built from 15 residues. The DNA for the CDR3 is TGTGCCAGCAGCCGACAGACAGGAGGAAATTCACCCCTCCACTTT. Protein product: CASSRQTGGNSPLHF.

The chain is built from TRBV3-1 (or the pseudogene TRBV3-2) and TRBJ2-7, with a weak D call TRBD2 (7 bases). The V end lost 0 bases, the J end lost 11 bases, and 14 bases lay between the germline ends. The CDR3 is 13 residues long. The germline gives CDR1 LGHDT, CDR2 YNNKEL (reference sequence). The CDR3 DNA reads TGTGCCAGCAGCCAAGATTCGGGGGGCGCGGAGTACTTC. Translation: CASSQDSGGAEYF.